The text below deals with one T cell receptor beta chain. One end of the junction does not line up with germline, which may come from a read error. This sample is part of a study of breast tumors, draining lymph nodes, adjacent tissues. TCRdb passed the multiplex PCR reads through MiXCR, listing each CDR3 protein once. The sample carries about 180,000 distinct CDR3 sequences, roughly a third recorded once. The CDR3 is 14 amino acids. CDR1 and CDR2 (germline): MRHNA, SNTAGT. Breast cancer patients provided tissue from their axillary draining lymph nodes. The chain is built from TRBV6-4 and TRBJ2-5; D is uncertain. The material sequenced was axillary lymph node tissue. This receptor was taken from a female donor with breast cancer. Some clones in this sample may be carry-over from other donors' samples. The CDR3 DNA reads as TGTGCCAGCAGTCCGGCGGCTCGGCAAGGGACCCAGTACTTC. Encoded protein: CASSPAARQGTQYF.